The 28 T cell receptor beta chains in this list originate from one sample, sequenced in a study of T cells in Graves' hyperthyroidism and ophthalmopathy (dated by TCRdb to the late 2010s). Library method: multiplex PCR. The instrument given in TCRdb is Illumina HiSeq 2000. The TCR beta CDR3 regions were amplified from the RNA transcripts. The first round of RT-PCR for the TCR CDR3 was performed with the HTBI primer set and the Qiagen OneStep RT-PCR kit. Using fastp at Q25 and MiXCR, TCRdb reprocessed the public reads and kept productive beta chains. Every distinct CDR3 protein forms one entry, paired with its most common genes and DNA. The sample contains under 300,000 distinct CDR3 sequences, roughly 15% of them found a single time. The leading ten clones occupy roughly 8% of the sample. Source material: blood. The source of these receptors is a woman aged 30 to 39 with Graves' hyperthyroidism that later progressed to Graves' ophthalmopathy.

At least ten counts were recorded for this clonotype. The rearrangement links TRBV6-1 to TRBJ2-3, with D uncertain. The length of the CDR3 is 15 residues. The ends were cut back, 1 base at V and 0 bases at J, with 8 bases in the middle. Germline CDR1 reads MNHNS; CDR2 reads SASEGT. The CDR3 region has the DNA TGTGCCAGCAGTGAAGACGGAACTAGCACAGATACGCAGTATTTT. Protein sequence: CASSEDGTSTDTQYF.

The CDR3 is CSARRRPGGTNEKLFF. The CDR3 coding sequence is TGCAGTGCCCGAAGGAGGCCCGGAGGCACTAATGAAAAACTGTTTTTT. The chain joins TRBV20-1 to TRBJ1-4; D uncertain. This CDR3 has 16 amino acids. Germline values: CDR1 DFQATT, CDR2 SNEGSKA (reference sequence). V was shortened by 6 bases and J by 2 bases, with 19 bases between the two germline ends.

The V gene is TRBV20-1, the J gene TRBJ2-5; TRBD2 matches at 11 bases. CDR1 is DFQATT and CDR2 is SNEGSKA in the germline V gene (reference sequence). The V gene end was trimmed by 1 base and the J gene end by 1 base; junction bases not matched to a gene: 5. The CDR3 sequence is 16 residues long. The CDR3 protein is CSARVGTSGGQETQYF. DNA for the CDR3: TGCAGTGCTAGAGTTGGAACTAGCGGGGGCCAAGAGACCCAGTACTTC.

This clonotype was detected ten times or more. The rearrangement joins TRBV7-9 to TRBJ2-3; possibly TRBD2 for D (6 bases). Germline V lookup: CDR1 SEHNR, CDR2 FQNEAQ (reference sequence). V gave up 5 bases and J gave up 2 bases, with 14 bases separating them. The CDR3 has 15 amino acids. CDR3 sequence (DNA): TGTGCCAGCAGCCTCGGGACGGGGGACACAGATACGCAGTATTTT. Protein: CASSLGTGDTDTQYF.

This clonotype showed up many times. This chain links TRBV29-1 with TRBJ2-1; TRBD2 matches 9 bases. CDR3 length equals 17 residues. Germline assignment: CDR1 SQVTM and CDR2 ANQGSEA. Trimming cost V 0 bases and J 4 bases; bases outside gene matches: 10. The CDR3 sequence: CSVEEPGLASPYNEQFF. The CDR3 DNA sequence: TGCAGCGTTGAAGAACCGGGACTAGCATCCCCTTACAATGAGCAGTTCTTC.

This clonotype appeared a single time. The rearrangement uses TRBV28 and TRBJ2-5; 12 bases fit TRBD2. V dropped 1 base and J dropped 5; count of bases not matched to a gene: 17. This CDR3 comprises 20 residues. Germline V gene sequence: CDR1 MDHEN, CDR2 SYDVKM. The CDR3 loop is CASSLLTAGTSGPHWETQYF. CDR3 DNA: TGTGCCAGCAGTTTATTAACAGCCGGGACTAGCGGGCCTCACTGGGAGACCCAGTACTTC.

At least ten counts were recorded for this clonotype. CDR3 nucleotide sequence: TGTGCCAGCTCACGGCCCAGGACTAGCGGGAGTTTCTCCGGGGCCAACGTCCTGACTTTC. Translating it yields CASSRPRTSGSFSGANVLTF. This chain connects TRBV28 to TRBJ2-6; 13 bases align to TRBD2. V lost 8 bases to trimming and J lost 4 bases; unmatched junction nucleotides: 17. From germline, CDR1 is MDHEN and CDR2 SYDVKM. This CDR3 comprises 20 residues.

This clonotype came up many times. The V and J genes are TRBV10-3 and TRBJ2-1; 11 bases align to TRBD2. The CDR3 totals 14 residues. J gave up 5 bases and V 7 bases, and 4 bases lay outside the gene matches. Germline V gene data show CDR1 as ENHRY and CDR2 as SYGVKD. CDR3 bases: TGTGCCATCACAACTAGCGGGGGTAACAATGAGCAGTTCTTC. It yields the protein CAITTSGGNNEQFF.

This clonotype was counted ten times or more. This chain links TRBV29-1 with TRBJ1-2; D ambiguous. Trimming stripped 8 bases from V and 5 bases from J, with 24 bases between. The CDR3 has 15 residues. Germline V gene lookup returns CDR1 SQVTM and CDR2 ANQGSEA. CDR3 residues: CSTEPDGNQFYGYTF. In DNA, the CDR3 is TGCAGCACTGAACCGGACGGGAATCAATTTTATGGCTACACCTTC.

This clonotype was recorded many times. One junction end disagrees with the germline gene, perhaps due to a read error. J is TRBJ2-7 and V is TRBV28; 7 bases are a match to TRBD2. This CDR3 comprises 12 residues. Germline V lookup: CDR1 MDHEN, CDR2 SYDVKM. CDR3 nucleotides: TGTGCCAGCTGGGACTATACCTACGAGCAGCACTTC. Translated: CASWDYTYEQHF.

The rearrangement uses TRBV29-1 and TRBJ2-7; 7 bases are a match to TRBD2. Trimming took 3 bases from V and 4 from J; bases not matched to a gene: 6. The germline gives CDR1 SQVTM, CDR2 ANQGSEA. This CDR3 spans 13 amino acids. The CDR3 spells CSVDASGAYEQYF. In DNA form, the CDR3 reads TGCAGCGTTGATGCTAGCGGAGCATACGAGCAGTACTTC.

This clonotype occurred many times. The chain couples TRBV28 to TRBJ1-2; 12 nucleotides match TRBD1. CDR3 size: 16 residues. Germline V gene data show CDR1 as MDHEN and CDR2 as SYDVKM. The V segment lost 5 bases and the J segment 7 bases; nucleotides outside the gene matches: 11. The CDR3 sequence is CASSDLGTGGAGGYTF. The CDR3 DNA sequence: TGTGCCAGCAGTGACCTCGGGACAGGGGGCGCGGGTGGCTACACCTTC.

This clonotype occurred many times. This rearrangement joins TRBV7-2 to TRBJ2-5; D is unresolved. The V gene lost 5 bases and the J gene lost 4 bases, with 17 bases spanning the gap. Germline-derived CDR1 and CDR2 are SGHTA and FQGNSA. This CDR3 is built from 15 residues. The CDR3 spells CASSTFPHPAETQYF. The CDR3 DNA reads as TGTGCCAGCAGCACCTTCCCGCATCCCGCAGAGACCCAGTACTTC.

This clonotype was counted at least ten times. CDR3 protein: CASSSLQEYEQFF. The DNA for the CDR3 is TGTGCCAGCAGTTCCCTACAGGAATATGAGCAGTTCTTC. The gene calls are TRBV6-1 and TRBJ2-1; possibly TRBD1 for D (5 bases). CDR1 is MNHNS, CDR2 SASEGT, per germline. Trimming took off 5 bases at V and 8 bases at J, with 13 bases between the two ends. The CDR3 spans 13 residues.

This clonotype was counted many times. J is TRBJ1-5 and V is TRBV24-1, with D uncertain. Trimming took off 4 bases at V and 5 bases at J, with 17 bases between the two ends. Germline assignment: CDR1 KGHDR and CDR2 SFDVKD. This CDR3 spans 16 amino acids. DNA of the CDR3: TGTGCCACCAGTGACCCCCTAGGAGCTCGGGATCAGCCCCAGCATTTT. Amino acid sequence: CATSDPLGARDQPQHF.

This clonotype was observed many times. The genes are TRBV12-3 or TRBV12-4 and TRBJ2-3, with 7 bases fitting TRBD1. V lost 5 bases, J lost 6 bases, and 11 bases stayed unmatched. This CDR3 spans 15 amino acids. CDR3 DNA: TGTGCCAGCAGTCCGGGGACAGTCAGTGGGGATACGCAGTATTTT. Translating gives CASSPGTVSGDTQYF.

Ten or more counts support this clonotype. This sequence joins TRBV20-1 and TRBJ2-7, with D perhaps TRBD2 (5 bases). Germline CDR1 and CDR2: DFQATT and SNEGSKA (reference sequence). Trimming left V 0 bases short and J 2 bases short, with 14 bases between. CDR3 length equals 15 residues. CDR3: CSARDFEGRAYEQYF. The CDR3 DNA reads as TGCAGTGCTAGAGATTTCGAGGGTAGGGCCTACGAGCAGTACTTC.

This clonotype appeared many times. V gene TRBV20-1 combines with J gene TRBJ1-1, with D maybe TRBD1 (5 bases). V gave up 6 bases and J gave up 5 bases, with 16 bases separating them. Germline V gene sequence: CDR1 DFQATT, CDR2 SNEGSKA (reference sequence). This CDR3 region has 13 residues. Here the CDR3 reads CSAVSGGWTEAFF. In nucleotides, the CDR3 is TGCAGTGCAGTCTCGGGGGGTTGGACTGAAGCTTTCTTT.

In its sample, this clonotype was seen many times. This chain uses TRBV28 with TRBJ1-5; D may be TRBD1 (6 bases). Looked up from germline, CDR1 is MDHEN and CDR2 is SYDVKM. The CDR3 contains 16 residues. V was cut by 6 bases and J by 3 bases, with 18 bases left in between. The chain's CDR3 is CASRPRGRGSNQPQHF. CDR3 in DNA: TGTGCCAGCAGACCACGGGGGCGCGGATCCAATCAGCCCCAGCATTTT.

The sample holds many counts of this clonotype. The CDR3 DNA is TGTGCCAGCAGTCGTCGAACAGGTGGAGTAGAGGAAAAACTGTTTTTT. Translating it yields CASSRRTGGVEEKLFF. This chain joins TRBV6-1 and TRBJ1-4, with a tentative D call TRBD1 (5 bases). This CDR3 comprises 16 residues. The germline V and J ends were trimmed by 5 bases and 8 bases, with 21 bases remaining between them. Germline V gene lookup returns CDR1 MNHNS and CDR2 SASEGT.

The table lists this clonotype with many counts. The gene calls are TRBV7-2 and TRBJ2-7, with 10 bases that match TRBD2. J lost 7 bases, V lost 2 bases, and 8 bases had no gene match. This CDR3 has 15 amino acids. Looked up from germline, CDR1 is SGHTA and CDR2 is FQGNSA. As DNA, the CDR3 is TGTGCCAGCAGCTTAAGCCTAGCGGGAGTTGGGGAGCAGTACTTC. This codes for CASSLSLAGVGEQYF.

This clonotype was detected many times. The chain uses TRBV7-3 and TRBJ2-3, with 12 positions matching TRBD1. The germline CDR1 and CDR2 sequences are SGHTA and FQGTGA. The CDR3 is 15 residues long. V lost 5 bases, J lost 6 bases, and 6 bases stayed unmatched. CDR3 residues: CASSLGQGAADTQYF. As DNA, the CDR3 is TGTGCCAGCAGCCTGGGACAGGGGGCCGCGGATACGCAGTATTTT.

This clonotype was detected many times. The chain has TRBV3-1 and TRBJ2-7; TRBD2 matches 9 bases. V shed 6 bases and J 5 bases; nucleotides not matched to a gene: 17. This CDR3 is 17 amino acids long. The germline V gene encodes CDR1 LGHDT and CDR2 YNNKEL (reference sequence). The CDR3 here is CASRAGLARPVFDEQYF. In nucleotides, the CDR3 is TGTGCCAGCAGGGCCGGACTAGCGCGACCGGTTTTCGACGAGCAGTACTTC.

This clonotype was observed many times. The V gene is TRBV20-1, the J gene TRBJ2-7, with 9 nucleotides matching TRBD2. The CDR3 runs to 15 residues. Germline V gene data show CDR1 as DFQATT and CDR2 as SNEGSKA (reference sequence). V lost 1 base, J lost 3 bases, and 7 bases stayed unmatched. CDR3 in amino acids: CSARGEREVGYEQYF. The CDR3 DNA sequence: TGCAGTGCTAGAGGCGAGCGGGAGGTAGGCTACGAGCAGTACTTC.

The sample holds many counts of this clonotype. The gene calls are TRBV4-3 and TRBJ2-3; D gene unclear. CDR1 and CDR2 from the germline V gene are LGHNA and YSLEER. With 0 bases removed from V and 0 bases from J, the gap between germline ends came to 7 bases. The CDR3 has 15 amino acids. The CDR3 sequence is CASSQDDMSTDTQYF. The CDR3 region has the DNA TGCGCCAGCAGCCAAGATGATATGAGCACAGATACGCAGTATTTT.

This clonotype was counted ten times or more. The chain links TRBV12-3 or TRBV12-4 to TRBJ2-1, with D unclear. V was shortened by 6 bases and J by 3 bases, with 15 bases between the two germline ends. This CDR3 spans 15 amino acids. In DNA, the CDR3 is TGTGCCAGCAGCTCCCTAGTGCCGAACTACAATGAGCAGTTCTTC. Translating it yields CASSSLVPNYNEQFF.

Regarding this clonotype: A single base separates this from a much larger clone, so it may be a read error. The V and J genes are TRBV6-1 and TRBJ2-7, with D possibly called TRBD1 or TRBD2 (5 bases each). The CDR3 runs 14 residues. V lost 7 bases to trimming and J lost 3 bases, with 16 bases between them. Germline V gene data show CDR1 as MNHNS and CDR2 as SASEGT. CDR3 DNA: TGTGCCAGCACCGCCGGGGCGGCGGGCTACGAGCAGTACTTC. Translating gives CASTAGAAGYEQYF.

This clonotype was counted at least ten times. The chain uses TRBV12-3 or TRBV12-4 and TRBJ1-1; D gene ambiguous. V was cut by 3 bases and J by 0 bases, with 5 bases left in between. The CDR3 consists of 13 residues. The CDR3 DNA is TGTGCCAGCAGTTTCAAGCTGAACACTGAAGCTTTCTTT. This gives the protein CASSFKLNTEAFF.